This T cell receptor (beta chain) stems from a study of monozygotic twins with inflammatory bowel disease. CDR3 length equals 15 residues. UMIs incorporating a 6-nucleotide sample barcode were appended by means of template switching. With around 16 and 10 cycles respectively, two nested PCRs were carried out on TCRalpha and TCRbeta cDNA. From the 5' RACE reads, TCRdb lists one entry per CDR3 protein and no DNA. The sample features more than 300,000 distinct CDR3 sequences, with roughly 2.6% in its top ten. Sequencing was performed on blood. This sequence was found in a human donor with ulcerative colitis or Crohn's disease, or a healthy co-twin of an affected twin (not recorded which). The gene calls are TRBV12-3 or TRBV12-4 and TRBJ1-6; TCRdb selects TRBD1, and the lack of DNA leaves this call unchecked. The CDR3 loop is CASSLQGQGMSPLHF.